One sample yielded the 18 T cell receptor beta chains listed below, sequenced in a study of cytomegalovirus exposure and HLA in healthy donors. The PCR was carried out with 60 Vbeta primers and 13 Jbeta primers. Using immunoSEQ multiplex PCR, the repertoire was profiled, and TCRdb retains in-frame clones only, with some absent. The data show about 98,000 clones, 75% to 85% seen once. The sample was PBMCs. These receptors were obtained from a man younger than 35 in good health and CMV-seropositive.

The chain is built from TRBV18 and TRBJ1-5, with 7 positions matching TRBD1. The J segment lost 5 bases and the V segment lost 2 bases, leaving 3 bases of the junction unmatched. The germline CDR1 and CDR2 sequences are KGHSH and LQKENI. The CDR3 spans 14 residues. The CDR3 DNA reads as TGTGCCAGCTCACCAGACAGGGTCGATCAGCCCCAGCATTTT. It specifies CASSPDRVDQPQHF.

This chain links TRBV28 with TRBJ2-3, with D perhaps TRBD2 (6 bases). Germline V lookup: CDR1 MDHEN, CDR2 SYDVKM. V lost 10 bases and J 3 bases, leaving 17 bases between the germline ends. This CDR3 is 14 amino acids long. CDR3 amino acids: CATLSGGATDTQYF. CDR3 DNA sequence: TGTGCCACCCTTTCCGGGGGAGCGACAGATACGCAGTATTTT. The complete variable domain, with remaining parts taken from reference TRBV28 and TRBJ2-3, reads DVKVTQSSRYLVKRTGEKVFLECVQDMDHENMFWYRQDPGLGLRLIYFSYDVKMKEKGDIPEGYSVSREKKERFSLILESASTNQTSMYLCATLSGGATDTQYFGPGTRLTVL.

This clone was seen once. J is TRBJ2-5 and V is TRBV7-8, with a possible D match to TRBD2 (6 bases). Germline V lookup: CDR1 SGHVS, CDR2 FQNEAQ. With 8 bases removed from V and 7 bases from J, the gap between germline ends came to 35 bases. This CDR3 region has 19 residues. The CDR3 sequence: CASSWLIADRGNTRGTQYF. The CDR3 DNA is TGTGCCAGCTCCTGGCTCATAGCGGACCGAGGGAACACCCGAGGGACCCAGTACTTC.

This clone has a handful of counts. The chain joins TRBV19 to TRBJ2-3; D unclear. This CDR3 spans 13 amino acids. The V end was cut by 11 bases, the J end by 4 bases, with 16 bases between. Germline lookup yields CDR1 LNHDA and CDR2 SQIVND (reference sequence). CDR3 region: CASSGRPADTQYF. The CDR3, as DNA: TGTGCCTCTAGTGGCCGGCCCGCAGATACGCAGTATTTT.

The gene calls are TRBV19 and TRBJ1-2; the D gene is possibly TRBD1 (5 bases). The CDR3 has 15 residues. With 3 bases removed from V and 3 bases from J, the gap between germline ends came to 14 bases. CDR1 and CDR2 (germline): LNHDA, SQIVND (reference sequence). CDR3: CASSIGGGIDYGYTF. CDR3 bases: TGTGCCAGTAGTATTGGCGGGGGGATAGACTATGGCTACACCTTC.

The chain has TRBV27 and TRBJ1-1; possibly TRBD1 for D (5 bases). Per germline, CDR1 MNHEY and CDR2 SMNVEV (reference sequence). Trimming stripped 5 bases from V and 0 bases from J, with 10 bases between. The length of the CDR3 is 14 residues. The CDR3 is CASSPGDMNTEAFF. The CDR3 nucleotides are TGTGCCAGCAGTCCGGGGGATATGAACACTGAAGCTTTCTTT.

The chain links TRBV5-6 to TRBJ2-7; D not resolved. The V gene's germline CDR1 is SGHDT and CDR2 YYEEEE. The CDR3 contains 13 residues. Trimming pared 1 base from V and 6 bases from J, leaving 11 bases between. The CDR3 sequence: CASSLRMTGEQYF. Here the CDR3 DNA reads TGTGCCAGCAGCTTGAGGATGACGGGCGAGCAGTACTTC.

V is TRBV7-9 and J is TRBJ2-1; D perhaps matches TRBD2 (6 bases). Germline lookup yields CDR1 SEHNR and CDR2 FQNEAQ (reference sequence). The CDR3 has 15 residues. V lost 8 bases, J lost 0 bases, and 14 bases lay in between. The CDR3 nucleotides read TGTGCCAGCGCGCTTGGGGGGAGCTCCTACAATGAGCAGTTCTTC. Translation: CASALGGSSYNEQFF. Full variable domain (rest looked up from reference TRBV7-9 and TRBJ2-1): DTGVSQNPRHKITKRGQNVTFRCDPISEHNRLYWYRQTLGQGPEFLTYFQNEAQLEKSRLLSDRFSAERPKGSFSTLEIQRTEQGDSAMYLCASALGGSSYNEQFFGPGTRLTVL.

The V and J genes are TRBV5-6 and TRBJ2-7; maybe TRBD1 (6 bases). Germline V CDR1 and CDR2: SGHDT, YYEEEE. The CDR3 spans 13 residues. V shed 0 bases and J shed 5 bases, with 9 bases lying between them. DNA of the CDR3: TGTGCCAGCAGCTTGGCGGCAGGGGACGAGCAGTACTTC. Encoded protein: CASSLAAGDEQYF.

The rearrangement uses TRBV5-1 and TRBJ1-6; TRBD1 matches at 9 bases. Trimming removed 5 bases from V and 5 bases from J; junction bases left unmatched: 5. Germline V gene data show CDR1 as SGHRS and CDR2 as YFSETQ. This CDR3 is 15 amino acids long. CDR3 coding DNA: TGCGCCAGCAGTTATACAGGGGGCGATAATTCACCCCTCCACTTT. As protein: CASSYTGGDNSPLHF. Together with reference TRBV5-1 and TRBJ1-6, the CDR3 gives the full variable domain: KAGVTQTPRYLIKTRGQQVTLSCSPISGHRSVSWYQQTPGQGLQFLFEYFSETQRNKGNFPGRFSGRQFSNSRSEMNVSTLELGDSALYLCASSYTGGDNSPLHFGNGTRLTVT.

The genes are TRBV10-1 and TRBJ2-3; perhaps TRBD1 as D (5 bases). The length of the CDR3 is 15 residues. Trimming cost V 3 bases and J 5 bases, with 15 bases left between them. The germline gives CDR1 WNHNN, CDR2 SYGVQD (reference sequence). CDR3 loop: CASSDRAGQGDTQYF. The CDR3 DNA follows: TGCGCCAGCAGTGACAGGGCAGGGCAAGGAGATACGCAGTATTTT.

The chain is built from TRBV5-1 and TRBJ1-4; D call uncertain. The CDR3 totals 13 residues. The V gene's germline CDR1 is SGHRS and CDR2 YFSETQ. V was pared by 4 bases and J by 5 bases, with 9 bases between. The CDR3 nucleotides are TGCGCCAGCAGCACAGCCCAAAATGAAAAACTGTTTTTT. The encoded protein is CASSTAQNEKLFF.

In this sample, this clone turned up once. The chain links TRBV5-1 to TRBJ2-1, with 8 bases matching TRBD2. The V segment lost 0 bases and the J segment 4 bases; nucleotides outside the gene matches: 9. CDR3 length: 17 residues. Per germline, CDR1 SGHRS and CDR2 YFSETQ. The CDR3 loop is CASSLAVSGLEYNEQFF. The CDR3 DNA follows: TGCGCCAGCAGCTTGGCCGTTTCGGGACTAGAATACAATGAGCAGTTCTTC.

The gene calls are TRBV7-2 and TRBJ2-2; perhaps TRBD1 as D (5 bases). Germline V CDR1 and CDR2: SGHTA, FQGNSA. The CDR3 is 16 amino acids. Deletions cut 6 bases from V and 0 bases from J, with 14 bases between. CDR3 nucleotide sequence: TGTGCCAGCAGGACTCGTACAGGAGCGAACACCGGGGAGCTGTTTTTT. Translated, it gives CASRTRTGANTGELFF.

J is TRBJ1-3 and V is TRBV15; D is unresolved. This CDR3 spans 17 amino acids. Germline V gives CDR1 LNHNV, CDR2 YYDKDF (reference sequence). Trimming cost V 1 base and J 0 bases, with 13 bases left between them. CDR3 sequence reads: CATSRALVGYSGNTIYF. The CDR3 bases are TGTGCCACCAGCAGAGCCTTGGTCGGGTACTCTGGAAACACCATATATTTT.

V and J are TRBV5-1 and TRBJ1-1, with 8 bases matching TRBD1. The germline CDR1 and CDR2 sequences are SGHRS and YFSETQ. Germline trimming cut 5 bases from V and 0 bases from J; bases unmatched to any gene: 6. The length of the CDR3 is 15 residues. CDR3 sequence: CASSTQTGVNTEAFF. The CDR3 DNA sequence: TGCGCCAGCAGTACACAGACAGGGGTGAACACTGAAGCTTTCTTT.

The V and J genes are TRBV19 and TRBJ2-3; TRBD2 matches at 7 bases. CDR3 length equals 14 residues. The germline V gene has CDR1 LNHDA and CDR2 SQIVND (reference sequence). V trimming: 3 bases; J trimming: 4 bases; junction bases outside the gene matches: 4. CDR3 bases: TGTGCCAGTAGTATGACGGGGGGTGCAGATACGCAGTATTTT. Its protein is CASSMTGGADTQYF.

The CDR3 region is CAWSVLGANYGYTF. The CDR3 coding sequence is TGTGCCTGGAGTGTACTCGGGGCTAACTATGGCTACACCTTC. This chain uses TRBV30 with TRBJ1-2; no firm D call. The V end lost 0 bases, the J end lost 0 bases, and 8 bases lay between the germline ends. Germline values: CDR1 GTSNPN, CDR2 SVGIG (reference sequence). The CDR3 covers 14 residues.